At least ten counts were recorded for the clone carrying this T cell receptor (beta chain). The record originates from a study of T cells in Graves' hyperthyroidism and ophthalmopathy. This CDR3 is built from 12 residues. Germline-derived CDR1 and CDR2 are SGHNT and YENEEA. V was clipped by 3 bases and J by 6 bases, with 8 bases between them. Amplification yielded TCR beta CDR3 regions, with RNA transcripts as the source. An initial round of RT-PCR targeting the TCR CDR3 relied on the HTBI primer set. Via MiXCR, TCRdb re-called the multiplex PCR reads, giving one row per CDR3 protein. The table has roughly 570,000 distinct CDR3 sequences, 46% seen once.

The J gene is TRBJ1-1, the V gene TRBV11-3; D is undetermined. The receptor was isolated from a woman in her late teens or twenties with Graves' hyperthyroidism. The sequenced material came from peripheral blood or thyroid tissue (not recorded which). CDR3 sequence (DNA): TGTGCCAGCAGCTTCCCGTACGCTGAAGCTTTCTTT. It specifies CASSFPYAEAFF.